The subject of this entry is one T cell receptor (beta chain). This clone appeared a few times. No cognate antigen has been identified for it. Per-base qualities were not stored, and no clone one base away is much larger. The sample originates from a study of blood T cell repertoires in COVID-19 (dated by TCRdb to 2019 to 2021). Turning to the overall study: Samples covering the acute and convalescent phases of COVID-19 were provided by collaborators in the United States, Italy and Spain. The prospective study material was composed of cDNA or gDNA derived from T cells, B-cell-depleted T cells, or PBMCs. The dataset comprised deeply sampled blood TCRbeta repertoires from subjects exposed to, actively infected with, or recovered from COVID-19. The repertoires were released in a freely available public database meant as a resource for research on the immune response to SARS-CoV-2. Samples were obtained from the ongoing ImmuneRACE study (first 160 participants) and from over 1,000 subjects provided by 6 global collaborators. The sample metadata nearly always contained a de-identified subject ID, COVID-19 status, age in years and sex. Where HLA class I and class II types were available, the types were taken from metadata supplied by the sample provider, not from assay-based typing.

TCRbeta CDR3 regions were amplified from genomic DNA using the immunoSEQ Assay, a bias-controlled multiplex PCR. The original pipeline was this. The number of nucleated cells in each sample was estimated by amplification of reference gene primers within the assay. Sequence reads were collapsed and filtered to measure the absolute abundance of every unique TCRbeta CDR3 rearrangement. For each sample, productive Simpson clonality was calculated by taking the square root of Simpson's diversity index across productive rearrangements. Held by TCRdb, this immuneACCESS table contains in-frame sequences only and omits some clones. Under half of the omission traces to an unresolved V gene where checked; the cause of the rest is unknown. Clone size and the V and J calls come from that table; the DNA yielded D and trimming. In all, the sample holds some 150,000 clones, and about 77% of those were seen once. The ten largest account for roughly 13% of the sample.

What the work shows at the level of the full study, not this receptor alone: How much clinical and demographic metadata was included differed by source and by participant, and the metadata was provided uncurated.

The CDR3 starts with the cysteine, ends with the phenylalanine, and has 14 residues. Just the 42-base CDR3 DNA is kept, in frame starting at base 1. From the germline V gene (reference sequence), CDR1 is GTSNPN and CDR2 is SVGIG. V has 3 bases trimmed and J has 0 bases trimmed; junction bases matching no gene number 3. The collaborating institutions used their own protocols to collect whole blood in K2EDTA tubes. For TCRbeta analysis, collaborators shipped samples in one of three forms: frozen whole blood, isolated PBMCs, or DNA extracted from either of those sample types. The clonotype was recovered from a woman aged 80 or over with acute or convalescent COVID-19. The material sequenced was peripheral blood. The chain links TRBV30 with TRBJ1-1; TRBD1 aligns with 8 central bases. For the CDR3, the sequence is CAWRRTGMNTEAFF. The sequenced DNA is TGTGCCTGGAGGAGGACAGGGATGAACACTGAAGCTTTCTTT.